One and the same sample provided the 15 T cell receptor beta chains below, sequenced in a study of T-cell memory formation after mild COVID-19. TCRdb redid the calling of the 5' RACE reads with MiXCR, one entry per CDR3 protein. Of 200,000 to 300,000 distinct CDR3 sequences detected, roughly a tenth appear once; the ten largest clones hold around 20%. The sequenced sample was PBMCs or a T cell subset sorted from them (not recorded which). These receptors were collected from a young man who had mild COVID-19 (a few samples of this study predate the infection). Cell type and time point are not known.

This chain links TRBV20-1 with TRBJ1-1, with D uncertain. Germline V lookup: CDR1 DFQATT, CDR2 SNEGSKA (reference sequence). Trimming shortened V by 6 bases and J by 1 base, and 12 bases separated the two germline ends. The CDR3 runs 13 residues. CDR3: CSAPARGNTEAFF. The CDR3, as DNA: TGCAGTGCCCCCGCGCGGGGGAACACTGAAGCTTTCTTT.

V and J are TRBV5-1 and TRBJ2-1, with D perhaps being TRBD1 or TRBD2 (5 bases each). V gave up 6 bases and J gave up 6 bases, with 16 bases separating them. CDR1 and CDR2 from the germline V gene are SGHRS and YFSETQ. The CDR3 loop spans 14 amino acids. CDR3 sequence: CASIPGPPGNEQFF. The CDR3 DNA sequence: TGCGCCAGCATCCCGGGGCCCCCCGGCAATGAGCAGTTCTTC.

This clonotype was detected many times. The chain carries TRBV7-4 and TRBJ2-7, with D unclear. The V end lost 5 bases, the J end lost 3 bases, and 5 bases lay between the germline ends. CDR3 length: 11 residues. The germline gives CDR1 SGHVT, CDR2 SQSDAQ. The CDR3 DNA is TGTGCCAGCAGCCTTAACTACGAGCAGTACGTC. Translation: CASSLNYEQYV.

The chain combines TRBV5-1 with TRBJ2-1; 15 bases align to TRBD2. J gave up 0 bases and V 3 bases, and 4 bases lay outside the gene matches. This CDR3 comprises 18 residues. Germline CDR1 SGHRS, CDR2 YFSETQ. This CDR3 reads CASSSGTSGRSSYNEQFF. In DNA, the CDR3 is TGCGCCAGCAGCTCCGGGACTAGCGGGAGGAGCTCCTACAATGAGCAGTTCTTC.

This clonotype was observed a few times. J is TRBJ2-1 and V is TRBV7-2; TRBD1 matches at 9 bases. From germline, CDR1 is SGHTA and CDR2 FQGNSA. The CDR3 has 15 amino acids. After removal of 4 bases from V and 5 bases from J, the junction contained 6 bases not matched to a gene. This CDR3 reads CASSSGTGSHNEQFF. The CDR3 DNA reads TGTGCCAGCAGCTCCGGGACAGGGAGTCACAATGAGCAGTTCTTC. The full variable domain, with the rest looked up from reference TRBV7-2 and TRBJ2-1, is GAGVSQSPSNKVTEKGKDVELRCDPISGHTALYWYRQSLGQGLEFLIYFQGNSAPDKSGLPSDRFSAERTGGSVSTLTIQRTQQEDSAVYLCASSSGTGSHNEQFFGPGTRLTVL.

This clonotype was seen a handful of times. The V call is TRBV23-1, the J call TRBJ2-5; D perhaps matches TRBD1 (5 bases). TRBV23-1 qualifies as an ORF whose function is uncertain. V lost 2 bases and J 2 bases, leaving 6 bases between the germline ends. CDR3 size: 13 residues. CDR3 in amino acids: CASSQQGQETQYF. In nucleotides, the CDR3 is TGCGCCAGCAGTCAACAGGGACAAGAGACCCAGTACTTC.

This clonotype was seen a few times. This rearrangement joins TRBV18 to TRBJ1-1, with a weak D call TRBD1 (6 bases). The V and J ends lost 10 bases and 4 bases respectively, with 16 bases between them. The V gene's germline CDR1 is KGHSH and CDR2 LQKENI. This CDR3 contains 13 residues. The CDR3 sequence is CATRTGTSTEAFF. The DNA for the CDR3 is TGTGCCACCCGAACAGGGACCAGCACTGAAGCTTTCTTT.

This sequence joins TRBV12-3 or TRBV12-4 and TRBJ2-2, with D tentatively TRBD2 (6 bases). The CDR3 has 20 residues. Between the trimmed V and J ends, which lost 6 bases and 7 bases, there was a span of 33 bases. This CDR3 reads CASSHLILDPGFVGSGELFF. CDR3 sequence (DNA): TGTGCCAGCAGCCATCTGATACTAGACCCCGGGTTCGTCGGGAGCGGGGAGCTGTTTTTT.

V and J are TRBV7-9 and TRBJ2-7; 8 bases fit TRBD1. CDR1 SEHNR and CDR2 FQNEAQ come from the germline V gene (reference sequence). The V segment lost 3 bases and the J segment 9 bases; nucleotides outside the gene matches: 13. There are 15 residues in the CDR3. The CDR3 spells CASSFDRGHARGQYF. The CDR3 DNA follows: TGTGCCAGCAGCTTCGACAGGGGCCACGCGAGGGGGCAGTACTTC.

V is TRBV7-9 and J is TRBJ2-3, with 8 nucleotides matching TRBD1. Germline CDR1 is SEHNR and CDR2 is FQNEAQ (reference sequence). The CDR3 has 14 amino acids. Trimming cost V 3 bases and J 6 bases; bases outside gene matches: 5. Written as DNA, the CDR3 is TGTGCCAGCAGCTTCGGACAGGGCATGGATACGCAGTATTTT. It yields the protein CASSFGQGMDTQYF.

The rearrangement uses TRBV10-3 and TRBJ2-7; D is ambiguous. This CDR3 has 14 amino acids. CDR1 and CDR2 (germline): ENHRY, SYGVKD. Deletions cut 5 bases from V and 0 bases from J, with 11 bases between. This CDR3 reads CAISKGPASYEQYV. The CDR3 DNA follows: TGTGCCATCAGTAAGGGCCCTGCCTCCTACGAGCAGTACGTC.

This chain joins TRBV6-6 and TRBJ1-1; D may be TRBD1 (5 bases). V was clipped by 6 bases and J by 6 bases, with 23 bases between them. The germline V gene has CDR1 MNHNY and CDR2 SVGAGI (reference sequence). The CDR3 contains 16 residues. The CDR3 DNA reads as TGTGCCAGCAGCACCGGGACGGTAGGGTTCACCGCTGAAGCTTTCTTT. Encoded protein: CASSTGTVGFTAEAFF.

This clonotype was seen ten or more times. J is TRBJ2-3 and V is TRBV4-3, with TRBD2 identical over 8 bases. Germline lookup yields CDR1 LGHNA and CDR2 YSLEER. The CDR3 runs to 17 residues. V gave up 1 base and J gave up 0 bases; unmatched junction bases: 6. CDR3 in DNA: TGCGCCAGCAGCCAAGGGGCTAGCGGGTTTAGCACAGATACGCAGTATTTT. It specifies CASSQGASGFSTDTQYF.

This clonotype occurred many times. This rearrangement joins TRBV7-2 to TRBJ2-7; D ambiguous. Germline lookup yields CDR1 SGHTA and CDR2 FQGNSA. V shed 5 bases and J shed 3 bases, with 11 bases lying between them. The CDR3 runs 13 residues. CDR3 protein: CASSLQVDYEQYF. In nucleotides, the CDR3 is TGTGCCAGCAGCCTACAAGTGGACTACGAGCAGTACTTC.

This clonotype showed up just a few times. The rearrangement joins TRBV10-3 to TRBJ1-4; no reliable D call. The CDR3 has 16 amino acids. The germline V and J ends were trimmed by 3 bases and 0 bases, with 11 bases remaining between them. CDR1 and CDR2 (germline): ENHRY, SYGVKD. Written as DNA, the CDR3 is TGTGCCATCAGTGACACGACCAAGGCAACTAATGAAAAACTGTTTTTT. Residues: CAISDTTKATNEKLFF.